Below, 13 T cell receptor beta chains from the same sample are listed, as sequenced in a study of blood T cell repertoires in COVID-19. Sequencing was performed with immunoSEQ multiplex PCR; in TCRdb, only in-frame clones are kept and a portion is missing. This sample has tens of thousands of clones; around 82% occur once, and the top ten carry 5.5% to 7.5%. Input material: peripheral blood. The receptor source for this set is a man in his fifties or sixties with active or convalescent COVID-19.

The chain recombines TRBV7-9 with TRBJ2-2; D unresolved. The CDR3 sequence is 16 residues long. Germline loops: CDR1 SEHNR, CDR2 FQNEAQ (reference sequence). V was pared by 5 bases and J by 4 bases, with 17 bases between. The CDR3 nucleotides are TGTGCCAGCAGCCAGATGGCTAGTACATTCACCGGGGAGCTGTTTTTT. Its translation: CASSQMASTFTGELFF. Full variable domain (missing parts from reference TRBV7-9 and TRBJ2-2): DTGVSQNPRHKITKRGQNVTFRCDPISEHNRLYWYRQTLGQGPEFLTYFQNEAQLEKSRLLSDRFSAERPKGSFSTLEIQRTEQGDSAMYLCASSQMASTFTGELFFGEGSRLTVL.

This rearrangement joins TRBV6-6 to TRBJ1-3, with 8 bases lining up with TRBD1. CDR1 MNHNY and CDR2 SVGAGI come from the germline V gene (reference sequence). The V and J ends lost 2 bases and 2 bases, in that order; junction bases with no gene match: 2. CDR3 length: 15 amino acids. CDR3: CASSYATGAGNTIYF. CDR3 nucleotide sequence: TGTGCCAGCAGTTACGCGACAGGGGCTGGAAACACCATATATTTT.

This rearrangement joins TRBV11-2 to TRBJ2-1; 10 bases agree with TRBD2. V lost 0 bases, J lost 0 bases, and 2 bases stayed unmatched. Germline V gene data show CDR1 as SGHAT and CDR2 as FQNNGV. The CDR3 runs 17 residues. Written as DNA, the CDR3 is TGTGCCAGCAGCTTAGAAGCGGGGGGGCTCTCCTACAATGAGCAGTTCTTC. Translating it yields CASSLEAGGLSYNEQFF.

The chain is built from TRBV2 and TRBJ2-1, with D possibly being TRBD1 (6 bases). The length of the CDR3 is 13 residues. Per the germline V gene, CDR1 is SNHLY and CDR2 is FYNNEI. Trimming took 7 bases from V and 4 from J, leaving 11 bases between them. The CDR3 DNA reads as TGTGCCAGCATACTACAGGGATACAATGAGCAGTTCTTC. Encoded protein: CASILQGYNEQFF.

The chain uses TRBV30 and TRBJ1-2; weak D call: TRBD1 (6 bases). The CDR3 extends over 13 amino acids. V lost 0 bases and J lost 3, with 8 bases in between. The germline V gene encodes CDR1 GTSNPN and CDR2 SVGIG (reference sequence). This chain's CDR3 is CAWSVRTDYGYTF. CDR3 DNA: TGTGCCTGGAGTGTTCGGACAGACTATGGCTACACCTTC.

The chain has TRBV19 and TRBJ2-3; the D is unclear. CDR1 is LNHDA, CDR2 SQIVND, per germline (reference sequence). The CDR3 totals 13 residues. V lost 5 bases and J 5 bases, leaving 11 bases between the germline ends. As DNA, the CDR3 is TGTGCCAGTAGTCCAAGATCGGGAGATACGCAGTATTTT. This sequence encodes CASSPRSGDTQYF.

The CDR3 DNA is TGTGCCAGCAGCTTAGAAGCGGGGTACGAGCAGTACGTC. Translating it yields CASSLEAGYEQYV. The chain joins TRBV5-6 to TRBJ2-7, with TRBD2 matching 7 bases. This CDR3 comprises 13 residues. Germline CDR1 and CDR2: SGHDT and YYEEEE. The junction had 3 bases not matched to a gene; V was cut back by 2 bases and J by 4 bases.

The J gene is TRBJ2-4, the V gene TRBV12-5, with 7 positions matching TRBD1. The CDR3 has 17 residues. Trimming cost V 0 bases and J 0 bases; bases outside gene matches: 5. In germline, CDR1 is LGHNT, CDR2 FRNRAP. CDR3 in DNA: TGTGCTAGTGGTTTGGTTAGGGGGCCACTAGCCAAAAACATTCAGTACTTC. Amino acids: CASGLVRGPLAKNIQYF.

This clone was seen a few times. The V call is TRBV7-9, the J call TRBJ2-2; 7 nucleotides agree with TRBD1. This CDR3 has 17 amino acids. The V gene's germline CDR1 is SEHNR and CDR2 FQNEAQ (reference sequence). J was trimmed by 5 bases and V by 4 bases; bases with no gene match: 13. The CDR3 DNA reads as TGTGCCAGCAGCTCCATCTACCGGGACAGAGGGACCGGGGAGCTGTTTTTT. Its translation is CASSSIYRDRGTGELFF.

The chain joins TRBV7-2 to TRBJ1-5, with D hard to call. Germline V CDR1 and CDR2: SGHTA, FQGNSA. The V gene lost 5 bases and the J gene lost 0 bases, with 11 bases spanning the gap. This CDR3 is built from 15 residues. The CDR3 DNA is TGTGCCAGCAGCCGCGGGGAGTATAGCAATCAGCCCCAGCATTTT. It is translated as CASSRGEYSNQPQHF.

CDR3 protein: CASSLGGLASTDTQYF. In DNA, the CDR3 is TGTGCCAGCAGTTTAGGGGGACTAGCTAGCACAGATACGCAGTATTTT. The chain carries TRBV28 and TRBJ2-3; the match to TRBD2 covers 9 bases. The CDR3 length is 16 residues. The junction had 3 bases not matched to a gene; V was cut back by 2 bases and J by 0 bases. Germline V gene lookup returns CDR1 MDHEN and CDR2 SYDVKM.

The CDR3 nucleotides read TGCGCCAGCAGCCAAGACAGGGGAAACTACGAGCAGTACGTC. Protein sequence: CASSQDRGNYEQYV. This chain joins TRBV4-1 and TRBJ2-7, with D tentatively TRBD1 (6 bases). Per germline, CDR1 MGHRA and CDR2 YSYEKL. This CDR3 has 14 amino acids. Deletions cut 0 bases from V and 3 bases from J, with 9 bases between.

About this clone itself: Mismatch with germline at one junction end may stem from a read error. The chain combines TRBV3-1 (or the pseudogene TRBV3-2) with TRBJ2-5; D remains ambiguous. Germline loops: CDR1 LGHDT, CDR2 YNNKEL (reference sequence). The CDR3 length is 10 residues. The CDR3, as DNA: TGTGCCAGCAGCCAAGAGAGCCAGTACTTC. Translation: CASSQESQYF.